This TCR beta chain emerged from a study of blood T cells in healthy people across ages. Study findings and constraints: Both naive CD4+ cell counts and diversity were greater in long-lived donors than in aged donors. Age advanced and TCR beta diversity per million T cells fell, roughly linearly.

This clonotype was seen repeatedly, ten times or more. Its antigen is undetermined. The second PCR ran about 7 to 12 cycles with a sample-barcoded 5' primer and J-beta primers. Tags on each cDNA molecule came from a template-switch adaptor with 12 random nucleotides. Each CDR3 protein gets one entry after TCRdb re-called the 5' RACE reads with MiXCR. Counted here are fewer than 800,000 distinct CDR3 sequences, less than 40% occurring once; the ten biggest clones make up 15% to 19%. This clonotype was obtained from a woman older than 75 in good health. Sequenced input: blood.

CDR3 sequence: CASSQEATRFQETQYF. The CDR3 nucleotides are TGCGCCAGCAGCCAAGAGGCCACTAGGTTCCAAGAGACCCAGTACTTC. V is TRBV4-1 and J is TRBJ2-5, with D possibly being TRBD2 (5 bases). Germline CDR1 is MGHRA and CDR2 is YSYEKL. V dropped 0 bases and J dropped 1 base, with 12 bases sitting between them. The CDR3 covers 16 residues.